Listed here is a single T cell receptor beta chain. CDR1 and CDR2 from the germline V gene are SGHAT and FQDESV (reference sequence). Deletions cut 2 bases from V and 4 bases from J, with 5 bases between. This CDR3 spans 13 amino acids. The data belong to a study of neoadjuvant anti-PD-1 for oral cavity cancer. Study-level information: Before surgery, most patients got three to four biweekly 3 mg/kg nivolumab doses.

Repertoires were generated with immunoSEQ multiplex PCR, while TCRdb's copy carries only in-frame clones and drops some. The data show around 14,000 clones, approximately 71% seen once. This chain links TRBV11-1 with TRBJ2-2, with a weak D call TRBD2 (5 bases). The receptor's source is a person between 35 and 79 years old with oral cavity squamous cell carcinoma. This specimen was PBMCs, taken before nivolumab (anti-PD-1) treatment. DNA for the CDR3: TGTGCCAGCAGCTTACGGGGCACCGGGGAGCTGTTTTTT. Its translation: CASSLRGTGELFF. Full variable domain (outside the CDR3, taken from reference TRBV11-1 and TRBJ2-2): EAEVAQSPRYKITEKSQAVAFWCDPISGHATLYWYRQILGQGPELLVQFQDESVVDDSQLPKDRFSAERLKGVDSTLKIQPAELGDSAMYLCASSLRGTGELFFGEGSRLTVL.